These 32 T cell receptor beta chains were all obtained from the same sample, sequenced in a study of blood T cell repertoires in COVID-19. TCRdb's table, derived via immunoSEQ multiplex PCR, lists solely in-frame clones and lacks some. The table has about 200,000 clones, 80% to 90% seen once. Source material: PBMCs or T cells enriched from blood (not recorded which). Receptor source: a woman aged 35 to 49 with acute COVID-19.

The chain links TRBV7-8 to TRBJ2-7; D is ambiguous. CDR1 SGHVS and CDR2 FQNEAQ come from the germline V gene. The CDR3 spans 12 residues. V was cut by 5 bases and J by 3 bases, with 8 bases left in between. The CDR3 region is CASSVRVYEQYF. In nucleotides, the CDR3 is TGTGCCAGCAGCGTCCGGGTCTACGAGCAGTACTTC.

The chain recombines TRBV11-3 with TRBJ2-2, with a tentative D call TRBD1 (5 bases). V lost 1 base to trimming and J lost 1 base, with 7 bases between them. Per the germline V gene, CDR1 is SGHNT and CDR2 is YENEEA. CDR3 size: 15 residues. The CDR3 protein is CASSLGQLNTGELFF. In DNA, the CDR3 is TGTGCCAGCAGCTTAGGACAGCTGAACACCGGGGAGCTGTTTTTT.

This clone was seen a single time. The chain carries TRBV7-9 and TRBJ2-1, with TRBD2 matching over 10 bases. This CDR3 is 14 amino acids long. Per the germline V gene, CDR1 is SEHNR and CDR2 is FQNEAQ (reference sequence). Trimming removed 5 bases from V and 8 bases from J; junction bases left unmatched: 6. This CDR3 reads CASSLSGRRYEQFF. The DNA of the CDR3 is TGTGCCAGCAGCCTTAGCGGGAGGCGGTATGAGCAGTTCTTC.

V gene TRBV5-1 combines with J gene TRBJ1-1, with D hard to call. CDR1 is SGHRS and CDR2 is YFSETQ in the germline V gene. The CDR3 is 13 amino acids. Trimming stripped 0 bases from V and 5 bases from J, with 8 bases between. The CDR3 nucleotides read TGCGCCAGCAGCTTGGAGCGGAAGACTGAAGCTTTCTTT. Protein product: CASSLERKTEAFF.

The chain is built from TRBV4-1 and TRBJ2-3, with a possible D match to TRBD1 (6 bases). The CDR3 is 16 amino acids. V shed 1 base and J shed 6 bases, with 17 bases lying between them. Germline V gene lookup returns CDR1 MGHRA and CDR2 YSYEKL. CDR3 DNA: TGCGCCAGCAGCCAAGTCCGGAACAGGGAATACGATACGCAGTATTTT. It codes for CASSQVRNREYDTQYF.

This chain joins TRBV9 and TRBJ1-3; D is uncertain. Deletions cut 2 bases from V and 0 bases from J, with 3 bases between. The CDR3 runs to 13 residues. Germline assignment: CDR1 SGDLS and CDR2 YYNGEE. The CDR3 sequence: CASSVSSGNTIYF. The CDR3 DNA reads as TGTGCCAGCAGCGTCTCCTCTGGAAACACCATATATTTT.

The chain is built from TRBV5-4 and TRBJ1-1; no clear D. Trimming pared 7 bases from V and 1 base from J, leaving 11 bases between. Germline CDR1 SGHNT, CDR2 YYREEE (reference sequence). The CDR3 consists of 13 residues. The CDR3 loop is CASSNSPNTEAFF. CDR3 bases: TGTGCCAGCTCTAACAGCCCGAACACTGAAGCTTTCTTT.

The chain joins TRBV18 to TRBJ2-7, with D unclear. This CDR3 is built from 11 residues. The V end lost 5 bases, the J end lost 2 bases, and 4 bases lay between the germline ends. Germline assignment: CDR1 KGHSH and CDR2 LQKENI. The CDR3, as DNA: TGTGCCAGCTCAGAGACCTACGAGCAGTACTTC. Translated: CASSETYEQYF.

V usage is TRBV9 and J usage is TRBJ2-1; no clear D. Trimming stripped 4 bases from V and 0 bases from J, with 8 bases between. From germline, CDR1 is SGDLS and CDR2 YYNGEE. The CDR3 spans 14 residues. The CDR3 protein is CASSPGSSYNEQFF. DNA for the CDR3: TGTGCCAGCAGCCCAGGTAGCTCCTACAATGAGCAGTTCTTC.

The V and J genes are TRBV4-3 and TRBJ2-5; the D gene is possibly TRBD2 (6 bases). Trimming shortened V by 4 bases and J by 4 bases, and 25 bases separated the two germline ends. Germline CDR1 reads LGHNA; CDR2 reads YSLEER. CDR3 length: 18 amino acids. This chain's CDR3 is CASSLTGFGGVFGETQYF. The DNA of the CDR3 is TGCGCCAGCAGCCTCACAGGTTTCGGGGGAGTGTTCGGAGAGACCCAGTACTTC.

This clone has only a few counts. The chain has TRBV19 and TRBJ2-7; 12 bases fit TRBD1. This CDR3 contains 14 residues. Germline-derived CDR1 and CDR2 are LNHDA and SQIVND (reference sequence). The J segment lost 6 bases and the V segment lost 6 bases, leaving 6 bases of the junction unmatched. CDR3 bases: TGTGCCAGTAGCCGGGACAGGGGGCCCTCCGAGCAGTACTTC. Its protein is CASSRDRGPSEQYF.

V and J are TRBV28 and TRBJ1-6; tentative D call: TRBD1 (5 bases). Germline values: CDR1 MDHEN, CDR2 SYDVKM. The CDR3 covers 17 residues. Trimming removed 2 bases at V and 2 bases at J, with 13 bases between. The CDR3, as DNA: TGTGCCAGCAGTTTACGGCCCCAGGGAACCTATAATTCACCCCTCCACTTT. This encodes CASSLRPQGTYNSPLHF.

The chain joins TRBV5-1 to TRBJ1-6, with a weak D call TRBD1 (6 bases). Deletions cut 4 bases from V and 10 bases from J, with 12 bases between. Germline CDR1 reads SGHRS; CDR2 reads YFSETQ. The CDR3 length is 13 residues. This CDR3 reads CASSEQGRSPLHF. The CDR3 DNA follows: TGCGCCAGCAGCGAACAGGGTCGCTCACCCCTCCACTTT.

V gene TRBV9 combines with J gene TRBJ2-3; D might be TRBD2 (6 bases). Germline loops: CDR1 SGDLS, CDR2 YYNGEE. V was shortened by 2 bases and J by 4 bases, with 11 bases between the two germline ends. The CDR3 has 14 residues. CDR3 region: CASSVDGEADTQYF. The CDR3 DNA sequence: TGTGCCAGCAGCGTTGACGGGGAGGCAGATACGCAGTATTTT.

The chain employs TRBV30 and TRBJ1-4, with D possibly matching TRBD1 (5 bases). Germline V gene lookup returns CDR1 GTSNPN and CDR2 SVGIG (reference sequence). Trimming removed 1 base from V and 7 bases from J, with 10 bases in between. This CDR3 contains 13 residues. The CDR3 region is CAWSGGRGEKLFF. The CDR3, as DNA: TGTGCCTGGAGTGGCGGGAGGGGTGAAAAACTGTTTTTT.

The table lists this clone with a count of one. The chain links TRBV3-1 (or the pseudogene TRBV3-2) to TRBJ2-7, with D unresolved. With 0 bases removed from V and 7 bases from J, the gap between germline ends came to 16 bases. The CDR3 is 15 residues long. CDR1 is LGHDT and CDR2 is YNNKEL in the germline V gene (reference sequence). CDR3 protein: CASSQDPTELVEQYF. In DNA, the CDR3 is TGTGCCAGCAGCCAAGATCCCACGGAGCTTGTGGAGCAGTACTTC.

In DNA form, the CDR3 reads TGCAGCGTGACCCCGGGGAACACTGAAGCTTTCTTT. Protein sequence: CSVTPGNTEAFF. V and J are TRBV29-1 and TRBJ1-1; D is ambiguous. The CDR3 has 12 amino acids. CDR1 is SQVTM, CDR2 ANQGSEA, per germline. Trimming cost V 6 bases and J 1 base, with 9 bases left between them. Full variable domain (rest looked up from reference TRBV29-1 and TRBJ1-1): SAVISQKPSRDICQRGTSLTIQCQVDSQVTMMFWYRQQPGQSLTLIATANQGSEATYESGFVIDKFPISRPNLTFSTLTVSNMSPEDSSIYLCSVTPGNTEAFFGQGTRLTVV.

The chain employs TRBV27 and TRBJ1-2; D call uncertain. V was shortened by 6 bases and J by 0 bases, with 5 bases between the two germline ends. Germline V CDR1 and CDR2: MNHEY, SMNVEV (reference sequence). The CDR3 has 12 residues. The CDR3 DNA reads TGTGCCAGCAGGGGAGCTAACTATGGCTACACCTTC. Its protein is CASRGANYGYTF.

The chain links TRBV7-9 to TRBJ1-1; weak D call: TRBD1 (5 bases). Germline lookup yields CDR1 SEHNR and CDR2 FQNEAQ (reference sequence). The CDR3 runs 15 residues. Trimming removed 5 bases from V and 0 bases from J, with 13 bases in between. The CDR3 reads CASSPAGTVNTEAFF. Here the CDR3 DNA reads TGTGCCAGCAGCCCCGCGGGGACGGTGAACACTGAAGCTTTCTTT.

CDR3 coding DNA: TGTGCCAGCAGCCGTCGCAGGGGTGCTGAAGCTTTCTTT. This codes for CASSRRRGAEAFF. V and J are TRBV14 and TRBJ1-1; possible D gene TRBD1, 6 bases. V shed 4 bases and J shed 6 bases, with 12 bases lying between them. CDR3 length: 13 residues. Germline CDR1 reads SGHDN; CDR2 reads FVKESK.

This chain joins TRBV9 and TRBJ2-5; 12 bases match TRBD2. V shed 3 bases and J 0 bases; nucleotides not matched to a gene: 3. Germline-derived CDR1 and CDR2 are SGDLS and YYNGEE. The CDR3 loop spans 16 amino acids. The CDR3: CASSETSGSNQETQYF. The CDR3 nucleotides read TGTGCCAGCAGCGAGACTAGCGGGAGTAACCAAGAGACCCAGTACTTC.

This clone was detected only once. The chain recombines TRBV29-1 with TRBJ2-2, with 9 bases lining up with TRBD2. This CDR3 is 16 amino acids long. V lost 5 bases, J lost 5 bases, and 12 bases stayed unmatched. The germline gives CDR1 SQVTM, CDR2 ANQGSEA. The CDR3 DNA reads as TGCAGCGTTCGCGAACTTAGCGGGAGTCGAACCGGGGAGCTGTTTTTT. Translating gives CSVRELSGSRTGELFF.

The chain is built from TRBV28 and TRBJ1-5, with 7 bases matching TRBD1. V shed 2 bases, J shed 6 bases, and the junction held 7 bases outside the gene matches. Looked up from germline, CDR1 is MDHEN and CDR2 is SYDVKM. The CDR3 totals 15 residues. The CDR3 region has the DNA TGTGCCAGCAGTTTAATGCAGGGGGGAGGTCAGCCCCAGCATTTT. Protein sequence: CASSLMQGGGQPQHF.

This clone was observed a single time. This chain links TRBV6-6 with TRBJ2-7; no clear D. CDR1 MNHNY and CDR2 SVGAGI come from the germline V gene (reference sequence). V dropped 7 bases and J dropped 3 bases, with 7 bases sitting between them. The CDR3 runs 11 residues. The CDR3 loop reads CASKRFYEQYF. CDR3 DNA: TGTGCCAGCAAACGGTTCTACGAGCAGTACTTC.

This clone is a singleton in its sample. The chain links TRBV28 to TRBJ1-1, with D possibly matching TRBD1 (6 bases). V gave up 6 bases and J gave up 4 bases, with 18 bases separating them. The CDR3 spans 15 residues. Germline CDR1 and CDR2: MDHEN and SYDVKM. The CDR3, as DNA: TGTGCCAGCAGCCGTCCAGAGCAGGGGTCCACTGAAGCTTTCTTT. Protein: CASSRPEQGSTEAFF.

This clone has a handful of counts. CDR3 sequence (DNA): TGTGCCATCAGCGGGGCAACTAATGAAAAACTGTTTTTT. Translation: CAISGATNEKLFF. The chain carries TRBV10-3 and TRBJ1-4, with D hard to call. This CDR3 comprises 13 residues. The germline CDR1 and CDR2 sequences are ENHRY and SYGVKD. The V and J ends lost 6 bases and 0 bases respectively, with 5 bases between them.

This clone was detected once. CDR3 sequence reads: CASSFRQGYEQYF. The CDR3 DNA reads as TGCGCCAGCAGCTTTAGGCAGGGCTACGAGCAGTACTTC. The genes are TRBV5-1 and TRBJ2-7; D might be TRBD1 (5 bases). CDR3 length: 13 amino acids. Trimming stripped 2 bases from V and 3 bases from J, with 9 bases between. The germline gives CDR1 SGHRS, CDR2 YFSETQ.

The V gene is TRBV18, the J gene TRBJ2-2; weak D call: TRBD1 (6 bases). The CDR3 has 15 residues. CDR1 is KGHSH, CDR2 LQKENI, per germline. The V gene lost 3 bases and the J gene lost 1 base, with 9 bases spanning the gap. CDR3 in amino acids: CASSPTTGNTGELFF. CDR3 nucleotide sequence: TGTGCCAGCTCACCGACGACAGGGAACACCGGGGAGCTGTTTTTT.

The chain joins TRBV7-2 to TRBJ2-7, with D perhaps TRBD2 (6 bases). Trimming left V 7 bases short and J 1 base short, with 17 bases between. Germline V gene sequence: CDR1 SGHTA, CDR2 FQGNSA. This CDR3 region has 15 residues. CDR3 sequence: CASNPGGAVSYEQYF. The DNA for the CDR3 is TGTGCCAGCAACCCCGGGGGTGCGGTATCCTACGAGCAGTACTTC.

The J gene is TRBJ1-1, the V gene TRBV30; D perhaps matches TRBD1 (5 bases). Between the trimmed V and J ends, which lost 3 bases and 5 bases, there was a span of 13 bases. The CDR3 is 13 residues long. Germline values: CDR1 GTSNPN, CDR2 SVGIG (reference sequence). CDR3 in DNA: TGTGCCTGGAGCGGGCAGGGTCGGACTGAAGCTTTCTTT. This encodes CAWSGQGRTEAFF.

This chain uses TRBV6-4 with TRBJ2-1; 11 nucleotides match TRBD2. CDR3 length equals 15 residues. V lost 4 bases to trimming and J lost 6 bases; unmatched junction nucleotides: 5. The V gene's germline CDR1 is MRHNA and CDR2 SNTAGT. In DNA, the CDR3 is TGTGCCAGCAGTGCCAGACTAGCGGGACGCAATGAGCAGTTCTTC. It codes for CASSARLAGRNEQFF.

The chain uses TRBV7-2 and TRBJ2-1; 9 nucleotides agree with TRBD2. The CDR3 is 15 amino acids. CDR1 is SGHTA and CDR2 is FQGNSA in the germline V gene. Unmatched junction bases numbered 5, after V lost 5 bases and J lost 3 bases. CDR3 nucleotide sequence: TGTGCCAGCAGCGTAATAGCGGGGGACTACAATGAGCAGTTCTTC. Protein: CASSVIAGDYNEQFF.